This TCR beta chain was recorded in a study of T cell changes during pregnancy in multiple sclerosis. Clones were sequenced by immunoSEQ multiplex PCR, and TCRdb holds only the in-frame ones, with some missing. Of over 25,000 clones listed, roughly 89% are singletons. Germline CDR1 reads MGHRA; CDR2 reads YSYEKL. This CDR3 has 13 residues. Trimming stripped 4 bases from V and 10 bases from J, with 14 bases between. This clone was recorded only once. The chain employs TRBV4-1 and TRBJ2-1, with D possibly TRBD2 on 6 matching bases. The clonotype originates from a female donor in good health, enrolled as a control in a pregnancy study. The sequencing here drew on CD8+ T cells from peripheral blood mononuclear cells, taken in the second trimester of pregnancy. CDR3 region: CASSPRGAEEQFF. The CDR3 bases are TGCGCCAGCAGCCCCCGCGGGGCGGAGGAGCAGTTCTTC.